This TCR beta chain stems from a study of neurological immune-mediated disorders. One entry per CDR3 protein results from TCRdb running MiXCR on the 5' RACE reads. The repertoire holds around 64,000 distinct CDR3 sequences, with approximately 3.4% as singletons. The unsorted libraries were prepared from 2 million PBMCs (stored at -80 C). V was shortened by 5 bases and J by 6 bases, with 11 bases between the two germline ends. The CDR3 loop spans 12 amino acids. The germline V gene has CDR1 DFQATT and CDR2 SNEGSKA (reference sequence). This clonotype was found once. No antigen is known for it. Overall study findings and caveats: Among 34 multiple sclerosis patients, phylogenetic grouping put the repertoires of 18 into a single related-CDR3 cluster, a possible signature.

The chain is built from TRBV20-1 and TRBJ2-1; tentatively, D is TRBD1 or TRBD2 (5 bases each). This receptor was taken from a woman in her fifties or sixties with multiple sclerosis. The specimen was PBMCs. In DNA form, the CDR3 reads TGCAGTGCTGGTGGGGGTTCCAATGAGCAGTTCTTC. This translates into CSAGGGSNEQFF.